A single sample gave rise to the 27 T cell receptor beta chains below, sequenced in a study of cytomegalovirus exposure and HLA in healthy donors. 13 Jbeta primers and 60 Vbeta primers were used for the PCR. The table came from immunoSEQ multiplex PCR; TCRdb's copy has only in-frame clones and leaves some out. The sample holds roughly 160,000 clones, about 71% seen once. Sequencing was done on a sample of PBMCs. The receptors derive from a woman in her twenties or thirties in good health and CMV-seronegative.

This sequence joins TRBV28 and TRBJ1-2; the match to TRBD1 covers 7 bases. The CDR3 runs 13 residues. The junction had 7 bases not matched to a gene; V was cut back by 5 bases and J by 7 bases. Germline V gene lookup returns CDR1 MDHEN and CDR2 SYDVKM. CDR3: CASSQDRKGGYTF. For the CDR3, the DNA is TGTGCCAGCAGTCAGGACAGGAAAGGTGGCTACACCTTC.

CDR3 amino acids: CASSRPGQKSEAFF. CDR3 coding DNA: TGTGCCAGCAGCCGGCCGGGACAAAAATCCGAAGCTTTCTTT. V gene TRBV4-2 combines with J gene TRBJ1-1; D possibly corresponds to TRBD1 (6 bases). V lost 4 bases, J lost 8 bases, and 17 bases lay in between. This CDR3 is built from 14 residues. Per germline, CDR1 LGHNA and CDR2 YNFKEQ.

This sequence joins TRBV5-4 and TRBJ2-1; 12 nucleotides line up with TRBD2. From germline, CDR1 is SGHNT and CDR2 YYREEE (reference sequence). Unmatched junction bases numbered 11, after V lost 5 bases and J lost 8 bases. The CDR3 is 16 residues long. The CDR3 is CASRRTSGIGGDEQFF. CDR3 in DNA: TGTGCCAGCAGACGGACTAGCGGGATTGGAGGCGATGAGCAGTTCTTC. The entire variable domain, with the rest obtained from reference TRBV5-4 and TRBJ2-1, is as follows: ETGVTQSPTHLIKTRGQQVTLRCSSQSGHNTVSWYQQALGQGPQFIFQYYREEENGRGNFPPRFSGLQFPNYSSELNVNALELDDSALYLCASRRTSGIGGDEQFFGPGTRLTVL.

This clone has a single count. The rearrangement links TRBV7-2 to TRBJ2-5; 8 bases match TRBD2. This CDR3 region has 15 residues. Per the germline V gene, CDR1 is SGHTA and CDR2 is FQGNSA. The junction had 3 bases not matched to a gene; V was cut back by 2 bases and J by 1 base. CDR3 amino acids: CASSLSGGPQETQYF. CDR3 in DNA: TGTGCCAGCAGCTTAAGCGGGGGTCCCCAAGAGACCCAGTACTTC.

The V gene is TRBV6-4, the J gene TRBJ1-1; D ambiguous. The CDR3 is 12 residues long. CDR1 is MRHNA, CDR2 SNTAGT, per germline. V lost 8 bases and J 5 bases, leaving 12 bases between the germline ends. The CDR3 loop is CASSESETEAFF. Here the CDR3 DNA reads TGTGCCAGCTCAGAGAGCGAAACTGAAGCTTTCTTT.

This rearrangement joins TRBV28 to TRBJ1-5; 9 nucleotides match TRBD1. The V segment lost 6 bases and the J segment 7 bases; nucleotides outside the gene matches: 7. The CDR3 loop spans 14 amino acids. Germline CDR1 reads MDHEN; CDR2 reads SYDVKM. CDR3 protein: CASSQTGGNQPQHF. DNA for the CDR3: TGTGCCAGCAGCCAGACAGGGGGTAACCAGCCCCAGCATTTT.

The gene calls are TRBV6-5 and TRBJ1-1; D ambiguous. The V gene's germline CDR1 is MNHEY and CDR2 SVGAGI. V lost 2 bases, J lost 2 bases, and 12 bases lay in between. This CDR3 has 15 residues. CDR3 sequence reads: CASSYLGGLNTEAFF. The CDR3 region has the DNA TGTGCCAGCAGTTACCTGGGAGGGTTAAACACTGAAGCTTTCTTT.

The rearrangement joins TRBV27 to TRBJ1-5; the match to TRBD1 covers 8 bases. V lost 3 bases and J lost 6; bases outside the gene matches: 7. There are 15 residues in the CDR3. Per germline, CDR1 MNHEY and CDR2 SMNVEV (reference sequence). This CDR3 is CASSFGQGGGQPQHF. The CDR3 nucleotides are TGTGCCAGCAGTTTTGGACAGGGAGGAGGTCAGCCCCAGCATTTT.

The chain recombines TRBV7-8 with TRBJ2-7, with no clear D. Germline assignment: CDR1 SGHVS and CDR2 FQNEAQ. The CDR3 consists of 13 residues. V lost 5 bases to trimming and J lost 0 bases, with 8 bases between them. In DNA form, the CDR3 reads TGTGCCAGCAGCATGACTCGCTCCTACGAGCAGTACTTC. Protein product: CASSMTRSYEQYF.

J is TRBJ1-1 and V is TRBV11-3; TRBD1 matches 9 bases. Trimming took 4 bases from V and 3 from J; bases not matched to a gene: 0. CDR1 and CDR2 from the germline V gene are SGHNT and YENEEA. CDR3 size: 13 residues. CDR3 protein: CASSWDRDTEAFF. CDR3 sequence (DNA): TGTGCCAGCAGCTGGGACAGGGACACTGAAGCTTTCTTT.

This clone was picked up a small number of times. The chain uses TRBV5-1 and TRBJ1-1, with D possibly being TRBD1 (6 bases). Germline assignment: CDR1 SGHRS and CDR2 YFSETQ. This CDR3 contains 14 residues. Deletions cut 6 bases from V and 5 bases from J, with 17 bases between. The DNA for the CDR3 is TGCGCCAGCAACCTTGGGTCAGGGGTGACTGAAGCTTTCTTT. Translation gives CASNLGSGVTEAFF.

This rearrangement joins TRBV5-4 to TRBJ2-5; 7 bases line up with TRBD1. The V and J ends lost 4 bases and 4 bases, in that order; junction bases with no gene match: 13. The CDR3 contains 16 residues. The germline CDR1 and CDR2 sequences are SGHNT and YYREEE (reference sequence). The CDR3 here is CASSIAGQVRGETQYF. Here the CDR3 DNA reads TGTGCCAGCAGCATCGCCGGACAGGTTCGTGGAGAGACCCAGTACTTC.

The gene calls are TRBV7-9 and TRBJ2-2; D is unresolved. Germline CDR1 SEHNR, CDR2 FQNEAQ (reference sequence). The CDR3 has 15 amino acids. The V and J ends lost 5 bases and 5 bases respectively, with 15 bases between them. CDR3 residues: CASSQTVRSTGELFF. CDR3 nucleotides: TGTGCCAGCAGCCAAACTGTGCGGTCGACCGGGGAGCTGTTTTTT.

The CDR3 reads CASRQGYEQYF. CDR3 sequence (DNA): TGTGCCAGCAGGCAGGGCTACGAGCAGTACTTC. The rearrangement uses TRBV2 and TRBJ2-7; maybe TRBD1 (5 bases). CDR1 SNHLY and CDR2 FYNNEI come from the germline V gene. The germline V and J ends were trimmed by 6 bases and 3 bases, with 6 bases remaining between them. The CDR3 is 11 residues long.

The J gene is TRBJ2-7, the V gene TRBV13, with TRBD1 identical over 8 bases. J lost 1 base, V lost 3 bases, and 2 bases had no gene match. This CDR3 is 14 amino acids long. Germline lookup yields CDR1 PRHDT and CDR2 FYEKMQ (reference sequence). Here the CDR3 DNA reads TGTGCCAGCAGCTTCGGACAGGGATCCTACGAGCAGTACTTC. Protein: CASSFGQGSYEQYF.

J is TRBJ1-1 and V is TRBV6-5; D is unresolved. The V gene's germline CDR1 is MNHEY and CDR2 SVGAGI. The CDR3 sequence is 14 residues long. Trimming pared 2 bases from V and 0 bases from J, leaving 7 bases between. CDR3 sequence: CASSYGQMNTEAFF. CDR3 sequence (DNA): TGTGCCAGCAGTTACGGCCAAATGAACACTGAAGCTTTCTTT.

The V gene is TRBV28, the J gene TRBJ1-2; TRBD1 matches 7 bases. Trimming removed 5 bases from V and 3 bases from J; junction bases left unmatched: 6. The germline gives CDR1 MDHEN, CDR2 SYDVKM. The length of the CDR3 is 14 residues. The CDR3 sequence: CASSLGGADYGYTF. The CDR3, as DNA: TGTGCCAGCAGTCTAGGGGGCGCGGACTATGGCTACACCTTC.

CDR3 nucleotides: TGTGCCAGTAGTCCAGCTCCGGGGAATGAGCAGTTCTTC. Encoded protein: CASSPAPGNEQFF. This rearrangement joins TRBV19 to TRBJ2-1; a possible D gene is TRBD2 (5 bases). Germline CDR1 is LNHDA and CDR2 is SQIVND (reference sequence). Trimming stripped 5 bases from V and 7 bases from J, with 12 bases between. The CDR3 runs to 13 residues. The full variable domain, with the rest looked up from reference TRBV19 and TRBJ2-1, is DGGITQSPKYLFRKEGQNVTLSCEQNLNHDAMYWYRQDPGQGLRLIYYSQIVNDFQKGDIAEGYSVSREKKESFPLTVTSAQKNPTAFYLCASSPAPGNEQFFGPGTRLTVL.

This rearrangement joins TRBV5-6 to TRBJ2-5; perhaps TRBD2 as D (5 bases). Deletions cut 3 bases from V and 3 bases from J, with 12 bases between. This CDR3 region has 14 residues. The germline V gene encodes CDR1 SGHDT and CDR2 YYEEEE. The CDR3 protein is CASSYGLAEETQYF. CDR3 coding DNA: TGTGCCAGCAGCTACGGACTTGCCGAAGAGACCCAGTACTTC. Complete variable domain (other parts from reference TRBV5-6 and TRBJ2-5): DAGVTQSPTHLIKTRGQQVTLRCSPKSGHDTVSWYQQALGQGPQFIFQYYEEEERQRGNFPDRFSGHQFPNYSSELNVNALLLGDSALYLCASSYGLAEETQYFGPGTRLLVL.

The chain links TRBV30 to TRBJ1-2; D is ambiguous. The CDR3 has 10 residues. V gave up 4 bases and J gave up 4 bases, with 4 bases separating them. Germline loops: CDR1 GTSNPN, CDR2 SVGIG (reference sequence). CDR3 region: CAWMSYGYTF. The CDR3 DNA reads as TGTGCCTGGATGAGCTATGGCTACACCTTC.

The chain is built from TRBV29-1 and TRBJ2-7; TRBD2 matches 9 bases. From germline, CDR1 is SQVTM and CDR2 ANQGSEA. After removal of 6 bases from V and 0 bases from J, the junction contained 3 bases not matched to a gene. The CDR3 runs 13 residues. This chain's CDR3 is CSVGTSSSYEQYF. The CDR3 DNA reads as TGCAGCGTCGGGACTAGCAGCTCCTACGAGCAGTACTTC.

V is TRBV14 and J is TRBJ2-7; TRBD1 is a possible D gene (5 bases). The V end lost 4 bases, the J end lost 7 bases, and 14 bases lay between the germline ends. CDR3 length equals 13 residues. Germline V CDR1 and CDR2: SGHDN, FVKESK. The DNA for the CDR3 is TGTGCCAGCAGCCGTCGTGGGGCGAGGGAGCAGTACTTC. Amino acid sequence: CASSRRGAREQYF.

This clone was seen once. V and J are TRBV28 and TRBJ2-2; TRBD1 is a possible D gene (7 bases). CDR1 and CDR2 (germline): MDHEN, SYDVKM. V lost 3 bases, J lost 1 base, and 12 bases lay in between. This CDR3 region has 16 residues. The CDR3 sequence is CASSFSGGLNTGELFF. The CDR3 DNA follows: TGTGCCAGCAGTTTCTCAGGGGGGCTGAACACCGGGGAGCTGTTTTTT.

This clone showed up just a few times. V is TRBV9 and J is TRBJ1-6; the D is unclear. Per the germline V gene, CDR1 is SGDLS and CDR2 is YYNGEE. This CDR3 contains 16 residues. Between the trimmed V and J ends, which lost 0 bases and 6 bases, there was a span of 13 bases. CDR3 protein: CASSVDKGGINSPLHF. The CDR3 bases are TGTGCCAGCAGCGTAGATAAAGGAGGTATTAATTCACCCCTCCACTTT.

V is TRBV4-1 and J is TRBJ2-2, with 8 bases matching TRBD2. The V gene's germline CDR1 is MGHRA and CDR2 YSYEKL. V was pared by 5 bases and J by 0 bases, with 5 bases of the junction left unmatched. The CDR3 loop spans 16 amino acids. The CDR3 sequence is CASSYRSGANTGELFF. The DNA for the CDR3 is TGCGCCAGCAGCTATCGTAGCGGGGCGAACACCGGGGAGCTGTTTTTT.

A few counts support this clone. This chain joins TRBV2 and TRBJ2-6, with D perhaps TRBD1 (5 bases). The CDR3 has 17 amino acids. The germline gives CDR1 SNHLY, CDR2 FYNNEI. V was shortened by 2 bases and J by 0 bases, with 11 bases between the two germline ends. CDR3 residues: CASSEQGPLSGANVLTF. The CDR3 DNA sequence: TGTGCCAGCAGTGAACAGGGCCCCCTCTCTGGGGCCAACGTCCTGACTTTC. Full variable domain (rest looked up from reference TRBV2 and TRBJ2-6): EPEVTQTPSHQVTQMGQEVILRCVPISNHLYFYWYRQILGQKVEFLVSFYNNEISEKSEIFDDQFSVERPDGSNFTLKIRSTKLEDSAMYFCASSEQGPLSGANVLTFGAGSRLTVL.

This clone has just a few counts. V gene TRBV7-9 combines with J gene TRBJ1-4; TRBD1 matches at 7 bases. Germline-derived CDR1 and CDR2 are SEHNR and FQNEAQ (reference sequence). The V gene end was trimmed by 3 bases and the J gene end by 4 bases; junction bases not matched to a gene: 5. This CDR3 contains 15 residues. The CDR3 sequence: CASSLDRFINEKLFF. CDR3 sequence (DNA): TGTGCCAGCAGCTTGGACAGGTTTATTAATGAAAAACTGTTTTTT.